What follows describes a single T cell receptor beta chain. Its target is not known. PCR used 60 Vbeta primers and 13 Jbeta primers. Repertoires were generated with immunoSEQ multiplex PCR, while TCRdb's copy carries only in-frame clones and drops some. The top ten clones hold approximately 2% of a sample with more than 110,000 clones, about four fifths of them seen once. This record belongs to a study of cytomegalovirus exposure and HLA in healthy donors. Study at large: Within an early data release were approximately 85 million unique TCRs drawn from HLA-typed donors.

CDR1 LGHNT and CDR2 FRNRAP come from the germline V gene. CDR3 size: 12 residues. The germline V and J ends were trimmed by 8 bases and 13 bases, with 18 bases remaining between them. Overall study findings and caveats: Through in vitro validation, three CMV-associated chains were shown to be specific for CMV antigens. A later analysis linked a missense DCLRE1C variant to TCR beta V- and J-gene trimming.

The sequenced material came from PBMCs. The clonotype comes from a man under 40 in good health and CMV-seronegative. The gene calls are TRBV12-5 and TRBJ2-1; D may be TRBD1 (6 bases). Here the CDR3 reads CASLGLMGHQFF. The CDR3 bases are TGTGCTAGTCTAGGGCTAATGGGACATCAGTTCTTC.